The clone carrying this T cell receptor beta chain was counted a single time. Its antigen is unknown. These data originate in a study of T cell responses to AZD1222 COVID-19 vaccine. The protocol was immunoSEQ multiplex PCR, while the TCRdb copy is restricted to in-frame clones and leaves out a portion. The sample yields roughly 90,000 clones, approximately 90% seen once. This CDR3 is built from 14 residues. Germline trimming cut 4 bases from V and 10 bases from J; bases unmatched to any gene: 10. Germline V CDR1 and CDR2: GTSNPN, SVGIG (reference sequence). Study results and limitations: The donor group comprised mostly white British people and more females; the analysis possibly underestimated clonal diversity. When two AZD1222 doses had been given, Spike-specific TCR breadth and depth rose. Scientists sampled the repertoires only once the peak T cell response had passed. CD4 TCRs covered the whole spike, strongest at regions 160-218 and 743-854.

The chain combines TRBV30 with TRBJ1-6; 7 nucleotides match TRBD1. This sample comprised peripheral blood, obtained 28 days after the second AZD1222 dose. The receptor was isolated from an adult who received the AZD1222 COVID-19 vaccine. The CDR3 reads CAWTKQGFGSPLHF. As DNA, the CDR3 is TGTGCCTGGACTAAACAGGGGTTTGGGTCACCCCTCCACTTT.